This entry is about one TCR beta chain. The entry originates in a study of blood T cell repertoires in COVID-19. The V gene's germline CDR1 is SGHVS and CDR2 FQNEAQ. The CDR3 consists of 16 residues. J was trimmed by 4 bases and V by 2 bases; bases with no gene match: 10. Clones were read by immunoSEQ multiplex PCR, and TCRdb kept only the in-frame ones, dropping some. The data hold 200,000 to 300,000 clones, with approximately 88% observed a single time. In assigning cohorts, the study relied on participant-reported clinical history. The TCR sequence derives from a woman aged 40-49 years with acute COVID-19. What was sequenced was PBMCs or T cells enriched from blood (not recorded which). The chain uses TRBV7-8 and TRBJ2-7, with 8 bases matching TRBD2. The CDR3 nucleotides read TGTGCCAGCAGCTTACTAGCGGGTTTACGTCCTTACGAGCAGTACGTC. Amino acids: CASSLLAGLRPYEQYV.